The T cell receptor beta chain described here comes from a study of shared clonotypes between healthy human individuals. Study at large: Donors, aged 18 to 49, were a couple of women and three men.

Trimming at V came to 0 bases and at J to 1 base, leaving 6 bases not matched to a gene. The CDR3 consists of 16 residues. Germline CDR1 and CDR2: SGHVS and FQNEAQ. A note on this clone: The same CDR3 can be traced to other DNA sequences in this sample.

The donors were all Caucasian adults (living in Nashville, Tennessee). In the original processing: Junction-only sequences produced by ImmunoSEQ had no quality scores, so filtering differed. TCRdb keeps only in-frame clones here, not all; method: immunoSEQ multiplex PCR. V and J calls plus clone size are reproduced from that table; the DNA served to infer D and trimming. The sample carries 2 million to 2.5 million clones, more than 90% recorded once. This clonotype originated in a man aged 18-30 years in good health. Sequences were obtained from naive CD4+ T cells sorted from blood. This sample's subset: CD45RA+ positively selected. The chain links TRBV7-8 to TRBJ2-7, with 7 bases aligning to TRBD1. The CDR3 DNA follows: TGTGCCAGCAGCTTAGCCGGGACAGCGATTTCCTACGAGCAGTACTTC. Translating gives CASSLAGTAISYEQYF.